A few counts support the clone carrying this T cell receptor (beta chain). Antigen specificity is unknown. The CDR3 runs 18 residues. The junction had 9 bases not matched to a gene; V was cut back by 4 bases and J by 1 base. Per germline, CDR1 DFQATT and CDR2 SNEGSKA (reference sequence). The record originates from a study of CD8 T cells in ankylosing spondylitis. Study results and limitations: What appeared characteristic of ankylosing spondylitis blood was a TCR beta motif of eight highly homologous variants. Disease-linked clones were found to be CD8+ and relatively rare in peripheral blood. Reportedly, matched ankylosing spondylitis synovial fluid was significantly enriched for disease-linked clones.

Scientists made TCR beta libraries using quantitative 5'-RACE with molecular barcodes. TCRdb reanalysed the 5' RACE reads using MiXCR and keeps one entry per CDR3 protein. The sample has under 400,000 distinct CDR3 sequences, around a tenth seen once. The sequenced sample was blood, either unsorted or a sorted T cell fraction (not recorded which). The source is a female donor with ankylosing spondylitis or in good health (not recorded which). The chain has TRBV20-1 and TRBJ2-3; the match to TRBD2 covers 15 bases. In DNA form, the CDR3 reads TGCAGTGCTATTCAGGGACTAGCGGGGGGTGTGGGCACAGATACGCAGTATTTT. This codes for CSAIQGLAGGVGTDTQYF.